The rows below give T cell receptor beta chains drawn from one sample of a study of blood T cells in healthy people across ages. A single record per CDR3 protein comes from TCRdb applying MiXCR to the 5' RACE reads. The sample carries about 1.8 million distinct CDR3 sequences, approximately 50% recorded once. Material for sequencing was blood. The source of these receptors is a woman aged 35 to 49 in good health. Both conserved end residues are trimmed from each CDR3. Each record gives: V gene, CDR3 protein.

V gene: TRBV7-2; CDR3 protein: ASSSRGMNTEAF
V gene: TRBV9; CDR3 protein: ASSVLNREGGYT
V gene: TRBV10-3; CDR3 protein: AISEGVYNEQY
V gene: TRBV11-2; CDR3 protein: ASSLGTAGYQETQY
V gene: TRBV12-3/TRBV12-4; CDR3 protein: ASTPGFYNEQF
V gene: TRBV13; CDR3 protein: ASSTLTSGPSSYNEQF
V gene: TRBV28; CDR3 protein: ASTHVRRTYNEQY
V gene: TRBV19; CDR3 protein: ASSRGGFYGYT
V gene: TRBV6-2/TRBV6-3; CDR3 protein: ASSYGQSGETQY
V gene: TRBV6-5; CDR3 protein: ASSYRQWRGEETQY
V gene: TRBV12-3/TRBV12-4; CDR3 protein: ASSFGGAGDAQY
V gene: TRBV18; CDR3 protein: ASSPRAGEGEQY
V gene: TRBV12-3/TRBV12-4; CDR3 protein: ASSSDLRTGPSGYT
V gene: TRBV18; CDR3 protein: ASSPPGLAGIDTQY
V gene: TRBV18; CDR3 protein: ASSSSAGTGGNQPQH
V gene: TRBV6-2/TRBV6-3; CDR3 protein: ASSPDSLDYEQY
V gene: TRBV27; CDR3 protein: ASSLSYTRCQQF
V gene: TRBV20-1; CDR3 protein: SARESGIDFTEAF
V gene: TRBV7-9; CDR3 protein: ASSFRQGANSPLH
V gene: TRBV9; CDR3 protein: ASSIRGPPGDTQY
V gene: TRBV13; CDR3 protein: ASSPNNRDSSYEQY
V gene: TRBV28; CDR3 protein: ASSWGREDQETQY
V gene: TRBV9; CDR3 protein: ASSVETNTDTQY
V gene: TRBV13; CDR3 protein: ASSLSATNEQF
V gene: TRBV29-1; CDR3 protein: SVEDDRDGWVETQY
V gene: TRBV6-2/TRBV6-3; CDR3 protein: ASRTVNQPQH
V gene: TRBV29-1; CDR3 protein: SVEDFYRDRGASGQQETQY
V gene: TRBV13; CDR3 protein: ASSLSGQGGSNQPQH
V gene: TRBV4-1; CDR3 protein: ASSHPGRSGGEGLGYT
V gene: TRBV11-2; CDR3 protein: ASSKGVQETQY
V gene: TRBV20-1; CDR3 protein: SVSREAGTDTQY
V gene: TRBV11-2; CDR3 protein: ASSPSQQKQY
V gene: TRBV27; CDR3 protein: ASRRLAGILQETQY
V gene: TRBV5-5; CDR3 protein: ASSRDVNQPQH
V gene: TRBV20-1; CDR3 protein: SARELGGPSDTQY
V gene: TRBV27; CDR3 protein: ASSLQGRTADTQY
V gene: TRBV12-3/TRBV12-4; CDR3 protein: ASSLRGQKTEAF
V gene: TRBV9; CDR3 protein: ASSVAGRDPDTQY
V gene: TRBV7-3; CDR3 protein: ASSLGDRGLRYQETQY
V gene: TRBV21-1; CDR3 protein: ASGGSDPENEQF
V gene: TRBV15; CDR3 protein: ATSSTGTAGYT
V gene: TRBV10-3; CDR3 protein: AISAAQGDYNEQF
V gene: TRBV6-2/TRBV6-3; CDR3 protein: ASSYRTGNQPQH
V gene: TRBV24-1; CDR3 protein: ATSDTRQGPREQY
V gene: TRBV4-3; CDR3 protein: ASSQETGGPYGYT
V gene: TRBV7-2; CDR3 protein: ASSLTHAVGVGSPLH
V gene: TRBV5-5; CDR3 protein: ASSKQAYTDTQY
V gene: TRBV4-3; CDR3 protein: VSSQDRGGNSPLH
V gene: TRBV19; CDR3 protein: ASSIQENEQY
V gene: TRBV20-1; CDR3 protein: SAALARNEQF
V gene: TRBV12-3/TRBV12-4; CDR3 protein: ASSPSLGQPQH
V gene: TRBV28; CDR3 protein: ASDADTLLSYGYT
V gene: TRBV6-6; CDR3 protein: ASSDRVGSYNSPLH
V gene: TRBV12-3/TRBV12-4; CDR3 protein: ASSLEREDPYGYT
V gene: TRBV20-1; CDR3 protein: SAFPGSGADTQY